This TCR beta chain was captured in a study of shared clonotypes between healthy human individuals. Germline CDR1 and CDR2: SGHAT and FQNNGV. V was shortened by 7 bases and J by 2 bases, with 15 bases between the two germline ends. CDR3 length: 14 residues. Repertoires were generated with immunoSEQ multiplex PCR, while TCRdb's copy carries only in-frame clones and drops some. This table holds about 1 million clones, about 75% found once. Findings and limits, study-wide: It was the non-shared clonotypes that had lower generation probabilities than clonotypes shared by all four donors. Sharing across a few donors was seen in approximately 5.2% of naive CD4 clonotypes.

As concerns this clone: Its antigen is as yet unknown.

The sample was memory CD4+ T cells sorted from blood. Subset specified: CD45RA-negative fraction. The source of this sequence is a man aged 18 to 30 in good health. This chain joins TRBV11-2 and TRBJ2-7, with D possibly TRBD2 on 6 matching bases. The CDR3 here is CASTRDGGAYEQYF. CDR3 in DNA: TGTGCCAGCACCCGGGACGGGGGTGCCTACGAGCAGTACTTC. Filled out from reference TRBV11-2 and TRBJ2-7, the complete variable domain reads EAGVAQSPRYKIIEKRQSVAFWCNPISGHATLYWYQQILGQGPKLLIQFQNNGVVDDSQLPKDRFSAERLKGVDSTLKIQPAKLEDSAVYLCASTRDGGAYEQYFGPGTRLTVT.